This is a list of T cell receptor beta chains from one sample in a study of PD-1 blockade in classical Hodgkin lymphoma. TCRdb keeps only in-frame clones here, not all; method: immunoSEQ multiplex PCR. In the table there are roughly 47,000 clones, roughly 80% of which are singletons. Here the sequenced sample was peripheral blood mononuclear cells (PBMCs), taken before the second cycle of nivolumab. These receptors all come from a human donor with classical Hodgkin lymphoma. Both conserved end residues are part of each CDR3. D genes are given only for firm matches. Only part of the rows carry a size: once, few, many, or a class if the clone is expanded.

TRBJ2-1,.,.,TRBV6-6,TGTGCCAGCACGGCCTACAATGAGCAGTTCTTC,CASTAYNEQFF
TRBJ2-7,.,TRBD1,TRBV6-1,TGTGCCAGCAGTGAAGGGGACAGGGTAGTCGACGAGCAGTACTTC,CASSEGDRVVDEQYF
TRBJ2-5,.,.,TRBV11-3,TGTGCCAGCAGCCCAAACCGGGTTTTCGGGCCACAAGAGACCCAGTACTTC,CASSPNRVFGPQETQYF
TRBJ2-1,.,TRBD2,TRBV14,TGTGCCAGCAGCCAAGGACTAGCGGGGACCAATGAGCAGTTCTTC,CASSQGLAGTNEQFF
TRBJ2-5,.,TRBD2,TRBV7-2,TGTGCCAGCAGCTCGCAGCGGGGAAGACAAGAGACCCAGTACTTC,CASSSQRGRQETQYF
TRBJ2-7,.,.,TRBV9,TGTGCCAGCAGCGTAGGGGGGGGCTCTGGGTACGAGCAGTACTTC,CASSVGGGSGYEQYF
TRBJ1-2,once,.,TRBV27,TGTGCCAGCAGAGCACCGGGAGTCGGTAACTATGGCTACACCTTC,CASRAPGVGNYGYTF
TRBJ1-1,few,.,TRBV27,TGTGCCAGCAGTTTAGTCGCAGGGCTGAACACTGAAGCTTTCTTT,CASSLVAGLNTEAFF
TRBJ1-2,few,TRBD1,TRBV7-9,TGTGCCAGTGGAAGGACAGGGACCTTCTATGGCTACACCTTC,CASGRTGTFYGYTF
TRBJ2-2,.,.,TRBV9,TGTGCCAGCAGCGCGTTACAGGGAGGCGGGGAGCTGTTTTTT,CASSALQGGGELFF
TRBJ2-7,.,.,TRBV10-2,TGCGCCAGCAGTGAGCTAGAGAGGGCGGAGCAGTACTTC,CASSELERAEQYF
TRBJ2-1,.,.,TRBV7-2,TGTGCCAGCAGCTTAGCAGGGCGAGGGCAGTTCTTC,CASSLAGRGQFF
TRBJ2-7,.,TRBD1,TRBV18,TGTGCCAGCTCACCGGGACAGTACGAGCAGTACTTC,CASSPGQYEQYF
TRBJ2-7,.,TRBD2,TRBV5-1,TGCGCCAGCAGCTCTACTGGGGGGGAGTTGTACGAGCAGTACTTC,CASSSTGGELYEQYF
TRBJ2-7,.,.,TRBV9,TGTGCCAGCAGCGTAGGAGGACGTCCGGTAAACGAGCAGTACTTC,CASSVGGRPVNEQYF
TRBJ2-5,.,.,TRBV25-1,TGTGCCAGCAGTGGGTCCAGGGGTGAAGAGACCCAGTACTTC,CASSGSRGEETQYF
TRBJ2-7,.,.,TRBV5-1,TGCGCCAGCAGCTGGGGGCGCGTTCTCCTGTCCTACGAGCAGTACTTC,CASSWGRVLLSYEQYF
TRBJ2-7,.,TRBD1,TRBV15,TGTGCCACCAGCAGATGGACAGGGTTAGAATCCGAGCAGTACTTC,CATSRWTGLESEQYF
TRBJ1-2,.,.,TRBV28,TGTGCCAGCAGTTTAGGGTACTCTAAAGTGTGGGGCTACACCTTC,CASSLGYSKVWGYTF
TRBJ1-3,.,.,TRBV4-2,TGTGCCAGCAGCCAAGATCGCAACTCTGGAAACACCATATATTTT,CASSQDRNSGNTIYF
TRBJ2-5,.,TRBD2,TRBV18,TGTGCCAGCTCATCATTGACTAGCTCTGGGACCCAGTACTTC,CASSSLTSSGTQYF
TRBJ2-5,.,TRBD1,TRBV6-5,TGTGCCAGCCTCGGGACAGGGGGGACCGAGACCCAGTACTTC,CASLGTGGTETQYF
TRBJ2-7,.,TRBD2,TRBV11-2,TGTGCCAGCAGCTTCCAAGCGGGAGGGTTCTGGTCCTACGAGCAGTACTTC,CASSFQAGGFWSYEQYF
TRBJ2-2,.,.,TRBV7-9,TGTGCCAGCAGCTTCCCGACAGGCCGCTCTAGAACCGGGGAGCTGTTTTTT,CASSFPTGRSRTGELFF
TRBJ2-7,.,.,TRBV7-3,TGTGCCAGCAGCCCTCAGGGCCGCTCCTACGAGCAGTACTTC,CASSPQGRSYEQYF
TRBJ1-1,.,TRBD1,TRBV10-3,TGTGCCATCAGTGATCCACAGGGGATGGTCACTGAAGCTTTCTTT,CAISDPQGMVTEAFF
TRBJ2-1,once,.,TRBV5-5,TGTGCCAGCAGTTCTCAGACCGTGTACAATGAGCAGTTCTTC,CASSSQTVYNEQFF
TRBJ2-7,once,.,TRBV5-4,TGTGCCAGCAGTTTGAGTGACAGTTCCTACGAGCAGTACTTC,CASSLSDSSYEQYF
TRBJ1-3,.,TRBD1,TRBV4-3,TGCGCCAGCAGCCAAGATCTTGGGCAGGGGGCGAGCTCTGGAAACACCATATATTTT,CASSQDLGQGASSGNTIYF
TRBJ2-3,.,TRBD1,TRBV11-2,TGTGCCAGCAGCTTTCTAATACAGGGGGCAGGCACAGATACGCAGTATTTT,CASSFLIQGAGTDTQYF
TRBJ2-7,.,.,TRBV29-1,TGCAGCGTTGAAGATCTTCAGGGATACTCCTACGAGCAGTACTTC,CSVEDLQGYSYEQYF
TRBJ2-7,.,.,TRBV20-1,TGCAGTGCGGGGGCCCCATACGAGCAGTACTTC,CSAGAPYEQYF
TRBJ2-1,.,.,TRBV11-2,TGTGCCAGCAGCTTAGTTTTCGGGGGGCTCTACAATGAGCAGTTCTTC,CASSLVFGGLYNEQFF
TRBJ1-1,.,.,TRBV18,TGTGCCAGCTCACCAGTGGGTGGGACCGACCCTGAAGCTTTCTTT,CASSPVGGTDPEAFF
TRBJ1-5,few,.,TRBV7-2,TGTGCCAGCAGCTTGGGCAGGGACCAGCCCCAGCATTTT,CASSLGRDQPQHF
TRBJ2-3,.,TRBD2,TRBV9,TGTGCCAGCAGCGTAGTTCCCAGCGGGAGGGCCATTTCAGATACGCAGTATTTT,CASSVVPSGRAISDTQYF